These 25 T cell receptor beta chains were all obtained from the same sample, sequenced in a study of neurological immune-mediated disorders. TCRdb fed the 5' RACE reads into MiXCR, producing one record per CDR3 protein. The sample includes approximately 90,000 distinct CDR3 sequences, roughly 4% seen only once; the top ten take approximately 5.9%. The sequenced sample consisted of PBMCs. The receptors were sampled from a woman aged 18 to 35 with multiple sclerosis.

At least ten counts were recorded for this clonotype. V and J are TRBV3-1 and TRBJ2-1; TRBD2 agrees at 8 bases. The CDR3 consists of 16 residues. Germline lookup yields CDR1 LGHDT and CDR2 YNNKEL (reference sequence). V dropped 0 bases and J dropped 6; count of bases not matched to a gene: 7. CDR3 DNA: TGTGCCAGCAGCCAAGATCTCACGGGAGGGGGCAATGAGCAGTTCTTC. It specifies CASSQDLTGGGNEQFF.

The sample holds many counts of this clonotype. The chain is built from TRBV5-5 and TRBJ1-2; D unclear. The V and J ends lost 6 bases and 4 bases respectively, with 13 bases between them. This CDR3 is 13 amino acids long. Per germline, CDR1 SGHKS and CDR2 YYEKEE (reference sequence). DNA for the CDR3: TGTGCCAGCATTCGGGGAATGGGCTATGGCTACACCTTC. Protein: CASIRGMGYGYTF.

The table lists this clonotype with many counts. The J gene is TRBJ2-3, the V gene TRBV12-3 or TRBV12-4; D is perhaps TRBD2 (5 bases). Trimming removed 6 bases from V and 0 bases from J, with 13 bases in between. This CDR3 spans 15 amino acids. The DNA of the CDR3 is TGTGCCAGCAGCCATGGCGGACTGAGCACAGATACGCAGTATTTT. This gives the protein CASSHGGLSTDTQYF.

This clonotype was seen repeatedly, ten times or more. The V gene is TRBV5-1, the J gene TRBJ1-1; maybe TRBD1 (5 bases). V was cut by 2 bases and J by 4 bases, with 9 bases left in between. The CDR3 sequence is 13 residues long. Per the germline V gene, CDR1 is SGHRS and CDR2 is YFSETQ. CDR3 nucleotides: TGCGCCAGCAGCTTTCAGGGTCTCACTGAAGCTTTCTTT. Translating gives CASSFQGLTEAFF.

The table lists this clonotype with many counts. V and J are TRBV4-3 and TRBJ2-7, with D unresolved. This CDR3 has 16 residues. Trimming removed 1 base from V and 0 bases from J, with 13 bases in between. Germline values: CDR1 LGHNA, CDR2 YSLEER. The CDR3 sequence is CASSQAWAGGSYEQYF. DNA for the CDR3: TGCGCCAGCAGCCAAGCCTGGGCAGGTGGCTCCTACGAGCAGTACTTC.

Remarks on this clonotype: A much larger clone sits a single nucleotide away, making a read error possible. The chain couples TRBV12-3 or TRBV12-4 to TRBJ2-4, with 8 bases lining up with TRBD1. The CDR3 contains 11 residues. The CDR3 nucleotides read TGTGACAGCAGCTATGGACAGGGCCGACACTTC. Its translation is CDSSYGQGRHF.

This clonotype was counted ten times or more. The rearrangement joins TRBV7-8 to TRBJ2-1, with D tentatively TRBD1 (5 bases). Trimming removed 2 bases from V and 7 bases from J, with 12 bases in between. CDR3 length: 14 residues. CDR1 is SGHVS, CDR2 FQNEAQ, per germline. The CDR3 nucleotides read TGTGCCAGCAGCTTACGGCAGGGTGAGAATGAGCAGTTCTTC. The encoded protein is CASSLRQGENEQFF.

This clonotype was recorded many times. The CDR3 sequence is CSARDQGRSSGANVLTF. The CDR3 coding sequence is TGCAGTGCTAGAGATCAGGGCAGAAGCTCTGGGGCCAACGTCCTGACTTTC. The V gene is TRBV20-1, the J gene TRBJ2-6, with TRBD1 as a possible D gene (5 bases). Germline assignment: CDR1 DFQATT and CDR2 SNEGSKA (reference sequence). This CDR3 comprises 17 residues. Trimming removed 0 bases from V and 0 bases from J, with 12 bases in between.

The sample holds many counts of this clonotype. The chain combines TRBV20-1 with TRBJ2-1; D may be TRBD2 (6 bases). This CDR3 spans 16 amino acids. Trimming took 5 bases from V and 6 from J, leaving 23 bases between them. Germline V CDR1 and CDR2: DFQATT, SNEGSKA (reference sequence). CDR3 protein: CSARDSPGEDGNEQFF. In DNA form, the CDR3 reads TGCAGTGCTCGCGACTCCCCGGGAGAGGATGGCAATGAGCAGTTCTTC.

This clonotype has at least ten counts. The CDR3 is CASSLGGAGQKQYF. CDR3 nucleotide sequence: TGTGCCAGCAGCTTGGGAGGGGCAGGCCAAAAGCAGTACTTC. This chain connects TRBV5-6 to TRBJ2-7; either TRBD1 or TRBD2 may fit D (5 bases each). The CDR3 has 14 residues. Germline V gene sequence: CDR1 SGHDT, CDR2 YYEEEE. The germline V and J ends were trimmed by 0 bases and 8 bases, with 15 bases remaining between them.

At least ten counts were recorded for this clonotype. The CDR3 coding sequence is TGTGCCAGCAGTTTACGCAGGGCGGGAGAGCAGTACTTC. Its protein product is CASSLRRAGEQYF. The chain has TRBV27 and TRBJ2-7; possibly TRBD2 for D (6 bases). CDR1 and CDR2 (germline): MNHEY, SMNVEV (reference sequence). Trimming pared 2 bases from V and 7 bases from J, leaving 12 bases between. The length of the CDR3 is 13 residues.

Many counts were recorded for this clonotype. The rearrangement uses TRBV7-9 and TRBJ1-1; 7 positions agree with TRBD1. The CDR3 covers 12 residues. The germline V gene has CDR1 SEHNR and CDR2 FQNEAQ (reference sequence). V lost 5 bases, J lost 7 bases, and 4 bases stayed unmatched. CDR3 coding DNA: TGTGCCAGCAGCCCGGACAGGAATGAAGCTTTCTTT. Amino acids: CASSPDRNEAFF.

This clonotype appeared many times. The CDR3 sequence: CASSLALAGGGYEQFF. For the CDR3, the DNA is TGTGCCAGCAGCTTAGCACTAGCGGGGGGAGGCTATGAGCAGTTCTTC. J is TRBJ2-1 and V is TRBV7-2, with TRBD2 matching 12 bases. The junction had 5 bases not matched to a gene; V was cut back by 0 bases and J by 8 bases. The CDR3 covers 16 residues. Germline CDR1 reads SGHTA; CDR2 reads FQGNSA.

This clonotype was seen a handful of times. The chain couples TRBV7-8 to TRBJ2-7; possibly TRBD1 for D (6 bases). The germline CDR1 and CDR2 sequences are SGHVS and FQNEAQ. This CDR3 is built from 15 residues. The V end was cut by 5 bases, the J end by 0 bases, with 14 bases between. CDR3 coding DNA: TGTGCCAGCAGCGCAGGGGCCCCCTCCTCCTACGAGCAGTACTTC. It encodes CASSAGAPSSYEQYF.

This clonotype occurred many times. CDR3 DNA sequence: TGCAGCGTTGAAGGGCAGTCCCAAGAGACCCAGTACTTC. It yields the protein CSVEGQSQETQYF. The V and J genes are TRBV29-1 and TRBJ2-5; D gene ambiguous. With 1 base removed from V and 1 base from J, the gap between germline ends came to 7 bases. CDR1 is SQVTM, CDR2 ANQGSEA, per germline. The CDR3 loop spans 13 amino acids. Together with reference TRBV29-1 and TRBJ2-5, the CDR3 gives the full variable domain: SAVISQKPSRDICQRGTSLTIQCQVDSQVTMMFWYRQQPGQSLTLIATANQGSEATYESGFVIDKFPISRPNLTFSTLTVSNMSPEDSSIYLCSVEGQSQETQYFGPGTRLLVL.

This clonotype was seen many times. The chain couples TRBV21-1 to TRBJ1-3; the table assigns TRBD1, which was not confirmed against the DNA. TRBV21-1 is termed a pseudogene. CDR3 length: 15 residues. The CDR3 loop is CASSPPEQGGNTIYF. The CDR3 region has the DNA TGTGCCAGCAGCCCGCCGGAACAGGGTGGGAACACCATATATTTT.

At least ten counts were recorded for this clonotype. The rearrangement uses TRBV20-1 and TRBJ2-7; D is perhaps TRBD2 (6 bases). Germline V gene sequence: CDR1 DFQATT, CDR2 SNEGSKA (reference sequence). V shed 8 bases and J shed 7 bases, with 18 bases lying between them. This CDR3 spans 12 amino acids. CDR3 residues: CSPLPAGREQYF. The DNA for the CDR3 is TGCAGTCCCCTGCCGGCGGGGAGGGAGCAGTACTTC.

This clonotype was counted at least ten times. The chain recombines TRBV10-3 with TRBJ2-1, with 16 positions matching TRBD2. Per the germline V gene, CDR1 is ENHRY and CDR2 is SYGVKD. The ends lost 2 bases at V and 12 bases at J; junction bases unmatched: 7. The CDR3 is 16 residues long. The CDR3 DNA follows: TGTGCCATCAGTGAGGAGGGGACTAGCGGGAGGGGGCGGCAGTTCTTC. Its translation: CAISEEGTSGRGRQFF.

This clonotype has a count of ten or more. V is TRBV7-2 and J is TRBJ2-5; TRBD2 agrees at 14 bases. V lost 8 bases and J lost 9; bases outside the gene matches: 14. The CDR3 length is 16 residues. Germline CDR1 and CDR2: SGHTA and FQGNSA. CDR3: CASGLAGGKISGSQYF. The CDR3 coding sequence is TGTGCCAGCGGACTAGCGGGGGGTAAAATTAGTGGGTCCCAGTACTTC.

This clonotype was counted a few times. The chain has TRBV6-5 and TRBJ2-1; 11 nucleotides align to TRBD2. Germline CDR1 and CDR2: MNHEY and SVGAGI. The CDR3 has 18 residues. V gave up 6 bases and J gave up 3 bases; unmatched junction bases: 13. CDR3 DNA: TGTGCCAGCAGACTCAGGGGGACTAGCGGAACTATCTACAATGAGCAGTTCTTC. Translated, it gives CASRLRGTSGTIYNEQFF.

This clonotype was recorded at least ten times. The V gene is TRBV29-1, the J gene TRBJ1-1; D gene ambiguous. This CDR3 comprises 14 residues. Germline V gives CDR1 SQVTM, CDR2 ANQGSEA. V was shortened by 6 bases and J by 4 bases, with 18 bases between the two germline ends. The CDR3, as DNA: TGCAGCGTAGATGACGGGGATGGGAGCACTGAAGCTTTCTTT. Amino acid sequence: CSVDDGDGSTEAFF. The complete variable domain, with remaining parts taken from reference TRBV29-1 and TRBJ1-1, reads SAVISQKPSRDICQRGTSLTIQCQVDSQVTMMFWYRQQPGQSLTLIATANQGSEATYESGFVIDKFPISRPNLTFSTLTVSNMSPEDSSIYLCSVDDGDGSTEAFFGQGTRLTVV.

This clonotype was observed at least ten times. The CDR3 nucleotides are TGTGCCAGCAGCTTGAACAGGGGAAACTATGGCTACACCTTC. Translation gives CASSLNRGNYGYTF. V and J are TRBV5-6 and TRBJ1-2; 7 bases line up with TRBD1. CDR1 and CDR2 (germline): SGHDT, YYEEEE. Unmatched junction bases numbered 2, after V lost 1 base and J lost 2 bases. The CDR3 sequence is 14 residues long.

V is TRBV10-3 and J is TRBJ1-2, with 11 bases identical to TRBD1. Germline V lookup: CDR1 ENHRY, CDR2 SYGVKD. V shed 10 bases, J shed 7 bases, and the junction held 8 bases outside the gene matches. This CDR3 region has 13 residues. For the CDR3, the DNA is TGTGCCAACCGAGGGACAGGGGGTAGTGGCTACACCTTC. It yields the protein CANRGTGGSGYTF.

This clonotype has a count of ten or more. The chain carries TRBV6-5 and TRBJ2-2; 8 bases align to TRBD1. This CDR3 is 16 amino acids long. The germline V gene encodes CDR1 MNHEY and CDR2 SVGAGI. The junction had 10 bases not matched to a gene; V was cut back by 4 bases and J by 6 bases. The DNA for the CDR3 is TGTGCCAGCAGTTTCCCCGACAGGGGATGGCCCGGGGAGCTGTTTTTT. Residues: CASSFPDRGWPGELFF.

This clonotype was recorded at least ten times. The chain recombines TRBV12-3 or TRBV12-4 with TRBJ2-7; 7 positions agree with TRBD1. The trim removed 3 bases at V and 4 bases at J, leaving 9 bases unmatched. The CDR3 sequence is 15 residues long. CDR3 nucleotides: TGTGCCAGCAGTTTGGGACAGCCAGACCGTTACGAGCAGTACTTC. This gives the protein CASSLGQPDRYEQYF.